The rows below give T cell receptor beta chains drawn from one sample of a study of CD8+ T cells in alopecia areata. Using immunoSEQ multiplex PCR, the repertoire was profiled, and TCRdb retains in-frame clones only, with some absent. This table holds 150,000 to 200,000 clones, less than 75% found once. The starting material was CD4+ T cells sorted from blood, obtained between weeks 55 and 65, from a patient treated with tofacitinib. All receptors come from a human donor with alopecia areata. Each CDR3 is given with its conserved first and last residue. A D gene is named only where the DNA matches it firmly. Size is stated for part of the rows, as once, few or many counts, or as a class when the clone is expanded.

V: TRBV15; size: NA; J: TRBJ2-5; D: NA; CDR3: CATSRGGAQYF; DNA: TGTGCCACCAGCAGAGGAGGAGCCCAGTACTTC
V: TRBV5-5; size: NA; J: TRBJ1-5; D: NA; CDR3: CASSLQGRWPQHF; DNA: TGTGCCAGCAGCTTACAGGGTCGATGGCCCCAGCATTTT
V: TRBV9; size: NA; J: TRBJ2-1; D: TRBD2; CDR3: CASSATSGVTYGQFF; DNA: TGTGCCAGCAGCGCGACTAGCGGGGTTACCTATGGGCAGTTCTTC
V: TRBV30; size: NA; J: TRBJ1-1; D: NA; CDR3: CARPFKNTEAFF; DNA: TGTGCCCGCCCGTTTAAGAACACTGAAGCTTTCTTT
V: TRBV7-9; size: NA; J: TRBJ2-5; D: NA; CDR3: CASSLGAAGTVKKETQYF; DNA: TGTGCCAGCAGCTTAGGAGCCGCCGGGACGGTGAAGAAAGAGACCCAGTACTTC
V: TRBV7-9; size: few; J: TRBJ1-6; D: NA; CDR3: CASSYPGSPLHF; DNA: TGTGCCAGCAGCTACCCCGGTTCACCCCTCCACTTT
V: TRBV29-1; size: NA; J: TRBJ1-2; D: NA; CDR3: CSVVTDNYGYTF; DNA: TGCAGCGTTGTGACGGATAACTATGGCTACACCTTC
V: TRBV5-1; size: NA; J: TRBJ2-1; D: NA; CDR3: CASSSSGGRTYNEQFF; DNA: TGCGCCAGCAGCTCCTCAGGGGGGAGGACCTACAATGAGCAGTTCTTC
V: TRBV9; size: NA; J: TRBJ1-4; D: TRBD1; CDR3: CASSAQSGGNEKLFF; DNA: TGTGCCAGCAGCGCCCAGTCAGGGGGGAATGAAAAACTGTTTTTT
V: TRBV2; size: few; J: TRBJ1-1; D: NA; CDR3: CATLPGRHNTEAFF; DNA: TGTGCGACCCTTCCGGGCAGGCATAACACTGAAGCTTTCTTT
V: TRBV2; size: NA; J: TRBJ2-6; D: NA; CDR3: CASSGGRHSGANVLTF; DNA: TGTGCCAGCAGTGGCGGCAGGCACTCTGGGGCCAACGTCCTGACTTTC
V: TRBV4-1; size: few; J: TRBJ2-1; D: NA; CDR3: CASSQVGGSNEQFF; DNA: TGCGCCAGCAGCCAAGTTGGAGGGTCGAATGAGCAGTTCTTC
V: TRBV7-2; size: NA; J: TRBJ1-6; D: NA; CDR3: CASSLLVGDNSPLHF; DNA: TGTGCCAGCAGCTTATTGGTGGGTGATAATTCACCCCTCCACTTT
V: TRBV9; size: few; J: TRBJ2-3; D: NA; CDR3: CASSPNRGGDTQYF; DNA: TGTGCCAGCAGCCCCAATCGAGGGGGGGATACGCAGTATTTT
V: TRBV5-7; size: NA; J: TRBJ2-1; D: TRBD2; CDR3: CASSPGLAKNEQFF; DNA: TGTGCCAGCAGCCCGGGACTAGCGAAGAATGAGCAGTTCTTC
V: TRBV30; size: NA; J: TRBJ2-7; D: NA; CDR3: CAWSGAVEQYF; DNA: TGTGCCTGGAGTGGTGCGGTCGAGCAGTACTTC
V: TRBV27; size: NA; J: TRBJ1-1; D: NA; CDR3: CASSLSPKGRAFF; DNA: TGTGCCAGCAGTTTATCCCCTAAAGGGAGGGCTTTCTTT
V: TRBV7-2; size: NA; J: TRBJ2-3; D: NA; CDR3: CASRPSGSDTQYF; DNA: TGTGCCAGCAGACCATCGGGATCAGATACGCAGTATTTT
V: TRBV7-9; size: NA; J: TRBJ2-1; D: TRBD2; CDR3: CASSPPGVTSGYEQFF; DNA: TGTGCCAGCAGCCCCCCCGGAGTCACTAGCGGCTATGAGCAGTTCTTC
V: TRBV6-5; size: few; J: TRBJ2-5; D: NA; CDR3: CASVLGLQETQYF; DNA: TGTGCCAGCGTACTGGGCCTACAAGAGACCCAGTACTTC
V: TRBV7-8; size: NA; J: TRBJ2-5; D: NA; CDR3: CASSLGFAETQYF; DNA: TGTGCCAGCAGCTTAGGGTTCGCAGAGACCCAGTACTTC
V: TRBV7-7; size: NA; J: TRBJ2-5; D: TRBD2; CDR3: CASSLELSGGDQETQYF; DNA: TGTGCTAGCAGCTTAGAATTAAGCGGGGGCGACCAAGAGACCCAGTACTTC
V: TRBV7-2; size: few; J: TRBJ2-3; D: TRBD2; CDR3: CASSLVSSGSDTQYF; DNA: TGTGCCAGCAGCTTAGTGTCTAGCGGTTCAGATACGCAGTATTTT
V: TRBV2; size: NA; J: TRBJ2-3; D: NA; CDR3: CASSSLEDTQYF; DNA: TGTGCCAGCAGCTCCTTAGAGGATACGCAGTATTTT
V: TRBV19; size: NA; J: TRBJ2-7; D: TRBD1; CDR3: CASRTTGGEFYEQYF; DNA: TGTGCCAGTAGGACCACAGGGGGCGAGTTTTACGAGCAGTACTTC
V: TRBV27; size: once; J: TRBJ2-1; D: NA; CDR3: CASSNLERGGEQFF; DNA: TGTGCCAGCAGCAACCTCGAACGGGGTGGGGAGCAGTTCTTC
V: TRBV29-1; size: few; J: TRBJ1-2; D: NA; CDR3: CSVHRETYGYTF; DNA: TGCAGCGTTCACAGGGAGACCTATGGCTACACCTTC
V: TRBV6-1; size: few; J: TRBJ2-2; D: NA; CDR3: CASSGQVRELFF; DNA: TGTGCCAGCAGTGGACAGGTTAGGGAGCTGTTTTTT
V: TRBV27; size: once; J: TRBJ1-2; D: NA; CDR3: CASSFLDSNYGYTF; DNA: TGTGCCAGCAGTTTCTTAGACTCTAACTATGGCTACACCTTC
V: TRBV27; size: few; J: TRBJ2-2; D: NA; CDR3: CASSPGAGVAGELFF; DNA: TGTGCCAGCAGTCCGGGGGCGGGTGTTGCCGGGGAGCTGTTTTTT
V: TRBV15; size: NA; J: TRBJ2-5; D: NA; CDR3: CATSRAPIQETQYF; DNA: TGTGCCACCAGCAGAGCACCGATTCAAGAGACCCAGTACTTC
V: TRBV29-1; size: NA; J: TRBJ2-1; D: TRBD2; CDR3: CSAQLAGARWGEQFF; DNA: TGCAGCGCCCAACTAGCGGGGGCCCGATGGGGTGAGCAGTTCTTC
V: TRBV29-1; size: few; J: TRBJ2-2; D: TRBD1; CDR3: CSVKDRGGDTGELFF; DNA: TGCAGCGTTAAGGACAGGGGTGGGGACACCGGGGAGCTGTTTTTT
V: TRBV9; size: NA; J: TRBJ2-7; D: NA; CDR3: CASSVGQVAYEQYF; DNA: TGTGCCAGCAGCGTAGGTCAGGTGGCCTACGAGCAGTACTTC
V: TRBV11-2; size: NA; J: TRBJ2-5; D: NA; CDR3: CASSRGSQETQYF; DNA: TGTGCCAGCAGTCGGGGGTCACAAGAGACCCAGTACTTC
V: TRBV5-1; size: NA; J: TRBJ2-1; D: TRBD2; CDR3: CASSLEAGATYNEQFF; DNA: TGCGCCAGCAGCTTGGAAGCGGGGGCAACCTACAATGAGCAGTTCTTC
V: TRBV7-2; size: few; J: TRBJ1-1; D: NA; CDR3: CASSYTGSRTEAFF; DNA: TGTGCCAGCAGTTATACAGGGTCCCGAACTGAAGCTTTCTTT
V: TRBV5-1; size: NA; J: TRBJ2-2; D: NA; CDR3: CASSLPGQSMGGELFF; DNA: TGCGCCAGCAGTTTACCGGGACAATCGATGGGCGGGGAGCTGTTTTTT
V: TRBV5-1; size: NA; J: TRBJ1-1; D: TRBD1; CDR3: CASSPVLGRGIEAFF; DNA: TGCGCCAGCAGTCCCGTGCTGGGCAGGGGGATTGAAGCTTTCTTT
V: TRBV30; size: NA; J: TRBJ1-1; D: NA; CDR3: CAWALPDRQNTEAFF; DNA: TGTGCCTGGGCCCTCCCCGACAGGCAGAACACTGAAGCTTTCTTT
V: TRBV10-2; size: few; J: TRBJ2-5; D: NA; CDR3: CASSETGETQYF; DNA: TGCGCCAGCAGTGAGACTGGAGAGACCCAGTACTTC
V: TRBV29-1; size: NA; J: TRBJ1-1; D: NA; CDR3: CSVVGGIAEAFF; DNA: TGCAGCGTAGTAGGGGGAATCGCTGAAGCTTTCTTT
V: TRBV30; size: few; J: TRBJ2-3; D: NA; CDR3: CAWGRLDTQYF; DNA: TGTGCCTGGGGGCGTCTAGATACGCAGTATTTT
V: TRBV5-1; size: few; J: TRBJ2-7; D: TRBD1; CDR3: CASSLGRTGTYEQYF; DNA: TGCGCCAGCAGCTTGGGGCGGACAGGGACCTACGAGCAGTACTTC
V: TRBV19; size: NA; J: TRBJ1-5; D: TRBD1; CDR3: CASSNLGTAGDQPQHF; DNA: TGTGCCAGTAGTAACCTTGGGACAGCTGGGGATCAGCCCCAGCATTTT
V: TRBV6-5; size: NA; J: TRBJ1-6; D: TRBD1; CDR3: CASRDRVNSPLHF; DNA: TGTGCCAGCAGGGACAGGGTTAATTCACCCCTCCACTTT
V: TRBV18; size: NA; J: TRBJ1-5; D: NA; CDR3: CASSPGGDQPQHF; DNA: TGTGCCAGCTCACCGGGGGGGGATCAGCCCCAGCATTTT
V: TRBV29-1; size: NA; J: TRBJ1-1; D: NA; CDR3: CSVDADTEAFF; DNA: TGCAGCGTTGACGCTGACACTGAAGCTTTCTTT